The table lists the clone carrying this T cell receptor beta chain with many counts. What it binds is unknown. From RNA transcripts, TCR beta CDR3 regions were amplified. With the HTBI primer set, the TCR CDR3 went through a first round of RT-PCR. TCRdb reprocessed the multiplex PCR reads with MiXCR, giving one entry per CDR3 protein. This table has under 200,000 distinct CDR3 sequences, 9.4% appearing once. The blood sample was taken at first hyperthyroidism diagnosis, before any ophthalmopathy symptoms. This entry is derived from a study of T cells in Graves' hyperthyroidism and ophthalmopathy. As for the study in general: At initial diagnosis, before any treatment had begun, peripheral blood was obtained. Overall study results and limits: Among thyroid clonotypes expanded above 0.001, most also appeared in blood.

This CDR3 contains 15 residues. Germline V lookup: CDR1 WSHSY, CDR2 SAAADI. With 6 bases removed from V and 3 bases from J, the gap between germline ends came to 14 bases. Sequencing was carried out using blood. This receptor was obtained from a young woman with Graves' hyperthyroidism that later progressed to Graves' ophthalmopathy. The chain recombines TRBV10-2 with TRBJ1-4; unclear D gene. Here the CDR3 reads CASRGREIANEKLFF. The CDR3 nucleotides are TGCGCCAGCAGGGGCCGTGAGATTGCTAATGAAAAACTGTTTTTT.